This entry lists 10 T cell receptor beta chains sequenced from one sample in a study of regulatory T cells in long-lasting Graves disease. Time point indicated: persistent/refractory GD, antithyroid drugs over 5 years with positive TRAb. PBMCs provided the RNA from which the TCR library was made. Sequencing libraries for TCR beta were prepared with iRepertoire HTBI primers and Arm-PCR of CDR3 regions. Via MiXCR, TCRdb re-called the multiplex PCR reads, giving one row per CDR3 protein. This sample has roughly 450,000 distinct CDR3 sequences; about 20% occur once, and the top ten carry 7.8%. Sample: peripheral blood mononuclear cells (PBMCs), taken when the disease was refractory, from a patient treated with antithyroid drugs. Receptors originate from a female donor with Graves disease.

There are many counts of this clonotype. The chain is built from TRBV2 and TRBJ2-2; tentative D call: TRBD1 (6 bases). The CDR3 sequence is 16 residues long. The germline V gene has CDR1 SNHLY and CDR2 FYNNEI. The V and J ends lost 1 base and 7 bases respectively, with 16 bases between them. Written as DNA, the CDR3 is TGTGCCAGCAGTGAAGAGTGGGGGCGACGAAGCGGGGAGCTGTTTTTT. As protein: CASSEEWGRRSGELFF. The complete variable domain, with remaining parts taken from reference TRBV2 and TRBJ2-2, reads EPEVTQTPSHQVTQMGQEVILRCVPISNHLYFYWYRQILGQKVEFLVSFYNNEISEKSEIFDDQFSVERPDGSNFTLKIRSTKLEDSAMYFCASSEEWGRRSGELFFGEGSRLTVL.

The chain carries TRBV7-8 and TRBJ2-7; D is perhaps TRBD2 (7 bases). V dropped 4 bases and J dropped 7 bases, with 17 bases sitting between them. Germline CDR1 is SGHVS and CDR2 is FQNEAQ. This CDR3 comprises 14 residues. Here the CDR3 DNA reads TGTGCCAGCAGCTCACCCCGAGGGGGAGGGGAGCAGTACTTC. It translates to CASSSPRGGGEQYF.

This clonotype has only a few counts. The CDR3 region is CASSLVRLAGETQYF. CDR3 in DNA: TGTGCCAGCAGCTTAGTTCGGCTAGCGGGAGAGACCCAGTACTTC. The rearrangement links TRBV7-9 to TRBJ2-5; 8 nucleotides match TRBD2. CDR1 is SEHNR and CDR2 is FQNEAQ in the germline V gene (reference sequence). This CDR3 contains 15 residues. Trimming removed 1 base from V and 4 bases from J; junction bases left unmatched: 5.

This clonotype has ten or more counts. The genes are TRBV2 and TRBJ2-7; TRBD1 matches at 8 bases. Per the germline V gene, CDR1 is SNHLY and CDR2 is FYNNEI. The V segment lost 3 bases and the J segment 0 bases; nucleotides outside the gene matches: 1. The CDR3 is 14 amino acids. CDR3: CASSDGQGSYEQYF. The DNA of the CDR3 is TGTGCCAGCAGTGACGGACAGGGCTCCTACGAGCAGTACTTC.

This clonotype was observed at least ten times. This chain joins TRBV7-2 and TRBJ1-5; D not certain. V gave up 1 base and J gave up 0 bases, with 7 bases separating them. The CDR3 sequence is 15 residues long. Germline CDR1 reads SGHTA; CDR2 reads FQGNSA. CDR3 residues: CASSLGGSSNQPQHF. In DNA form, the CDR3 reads TGTGCCAGCAGCTTAGGAGGGAGTAGCAATCAGCCCCAGCATTTT.

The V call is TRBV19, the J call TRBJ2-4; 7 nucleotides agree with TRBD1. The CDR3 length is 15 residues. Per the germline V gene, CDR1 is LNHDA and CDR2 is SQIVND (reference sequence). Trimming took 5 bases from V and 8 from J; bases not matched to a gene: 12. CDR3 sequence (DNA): TGTGCCAGTAGTGTAATCCCGGACAGGCAGGACATTCAGTACTTC. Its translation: CASSVIPDRQDIQYF.

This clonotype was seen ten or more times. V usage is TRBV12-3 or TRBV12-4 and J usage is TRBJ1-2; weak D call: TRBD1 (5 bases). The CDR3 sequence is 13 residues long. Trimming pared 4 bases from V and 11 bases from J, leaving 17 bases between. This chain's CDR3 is CASSSPGTYVYTF. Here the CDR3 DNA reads TGTGCCAGCAGTTCTCCCGGGACTTACGTGTACACCTTC.

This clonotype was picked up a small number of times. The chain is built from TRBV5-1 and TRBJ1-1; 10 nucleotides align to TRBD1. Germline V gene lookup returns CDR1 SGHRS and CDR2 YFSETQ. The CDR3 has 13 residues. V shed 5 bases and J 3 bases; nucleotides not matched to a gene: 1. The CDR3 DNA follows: TGCGCCAGCAGAGGGACAGGGGACACTGAAGCTTTCTTT. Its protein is CASRGTGDTEAFF.

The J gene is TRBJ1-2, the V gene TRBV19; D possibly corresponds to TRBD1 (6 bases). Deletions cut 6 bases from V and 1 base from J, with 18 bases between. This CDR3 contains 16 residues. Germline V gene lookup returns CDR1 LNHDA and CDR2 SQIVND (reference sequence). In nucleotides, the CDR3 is TGTGCCAGTAGCAGACAGGCGGCATCATTTAACTATGGCTACACCTTC. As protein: CASSRQAASFNYGYTF.

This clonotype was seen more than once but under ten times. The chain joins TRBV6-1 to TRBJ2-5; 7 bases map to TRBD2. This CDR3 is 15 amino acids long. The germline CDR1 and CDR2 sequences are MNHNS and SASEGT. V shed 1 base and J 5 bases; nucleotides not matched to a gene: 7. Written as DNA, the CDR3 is TGTGCCAGCAGTGAAGATGGCGGGAGTTGGGAGACCCAGTACTTC. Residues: CASSEDGGSWETQYF.